These 3 T cell receptor beta chains came from one sample sequenced in a study of CD8 T cells in Susac syndrome (dated by TCRdb to between 2019 and 2020). Library preparation was by the immunoSEQ multiplex PCR assay. RNA was extracted using the RNeasy kit, and about 0.5 to 1 microgram was reverse transcribed with random hexamers. TCRdb applied fastp at Q25 and MiXCR to the public reads, then kept only in-frame beta chains. Under each unique CDR3 protein, matching rows form one entry showing the most common genes and DNA. This sample has under 80,000 distinct CDR3 sequences in its table, and about 95% of those were observed once. In total, the top ten clones hold roughly 0.39% of the sample. The sample consisted of CD8+ T cells from PBMCs. The receptors were sampled from a human donor with multiple sclerosis.

J is TRBJ2-2 and V is TRBV3-1; D unresolved. Trimming removed 3 bases from V and 0 bases from J, with 14 bases in between. Germline CDR1 is LGHDT and CDR2 is YNNKEL (reference sequence). This CDR3 is built from 17 residues. CDR3 nucleotides: TGTGCCAGCAGCCAGAGAGAAACGGAATCGAACACCGGGGAGCTGTTTTTT. Its translation is CASSQRETESNTGELFF. Filled out from reference TRBV3-1 and TRBJ2-2, the complete variable domain reads DTAVSQTPKYLVTQMGNDKSIKCEQNLGHDTMYWYKQDSKKFLKIMFSYNNKELIINETVPNRFSPKSPDKAHLNLHINSLELGDSAVYFCASSQRETESNTGELFFGEGSRLTVL.

The genes are TRBV13 and TRBJ2-7, with 11 positions matching TRBD1. Trimming cost V 6 bases and J 2 bases; bases outside gene matches: 6. The germline V gene encodes CDR1 PRHDT and CDR2 FYEKMQ (reference sequence). The length of the CDR3 is 15 residues. The CDR3 reads CASSLGTGGTYEQYF. Written as DNA, the CDR3 is TGTGCCAGCAGTCTTGGGACAGGGGGGACCTACGAGCAGTACTTC.

The genes are TRBV24-1 and TRBJ2-1, with TRBD1 as a possible D gene (5 bases). Between the trimmed V and J ends, which lost 10 bases and 2 bases, there was a span of 20 bases. The CDR3 loop spans 16 amino acids. The germline gives CDR1 KGHDR, CDR2 SFDVKD. Here the CDR3 reads CATRGRAPPAYNEQFF. CDR3 nucleotide sequence: TGTGCCACTCGTGGCAGGGCCCCTCCGGCCTACAATGAGCAGTTCTTC.